One TCR beta chain is described in this entry. Its antigen is still unknown. The sample is drawn from a study of cytomegalovirus exposure and HLA in healthy donors. The overall study: The 110 or so validation repertoires were produced on the same platform as the approximately 620 repertoires of the first cohort. This was reported in a later analysis.

The data were produced by immunoSEQ multiplex PCR, yet TCRdb's version contains in-frame clones alone and is incomplete. The data hold under 250,000 clones, with roughly 87% observed a single time. Broader study findings: Diagnosis of cytomegalovirus status made by the classifier reportedly showed high specificity and sensitivity. Researchers catalogued under 200 TCR beta chains as cytomegalovirus-associated.

Per germline, CDR1 SQVTM and CDR2 ANQGSEA. CDR3 length: 14 amino acids. Trimming removed 1 base at V and 2 bases at J, with 10 bases between. The J gene is TRBJ2-3, the V gene TRBV29-1; D call uncertain. Sequenced input: PBMCs. This receptor was taken from a man aged 18 to 30 in good health and CMV-seropositive. CDR3 sequence reads: CSVEVVEVTDTQYF. CDR3 DNA sequence: TGCAGCGTTGAAGTCGTAGAGGTCACAGATACGCAGTATTTT.